Shown below are 14 T cell receptor beta chains from a single sample sequenced in a study of regulatory T cells in long-lasting Graves disease. Both iRepertoire HTBI primers and Arm-PCR of CDR3 regions were used to build the TCR beta libraries. From the multiplex PCR reads, TCRdb called clonotypes with MiXCR, one entry per CDR3 protein. There are under 450,000 distinct CDR3 sequences in the sample; 20% to 25% occur only once, and over 25% lies in the top ten. Sample time point: persistent/refractory GD, antithyroid drugs over 5 years with positive TRAb. RNA extracted from PBMCs served as the sequencing template. The sample consisted of peripheral blood mononuclear cells (PBMCs), taken when the disease was refractory, from a patient treated with antithyroid drugs. Receptor source: a female donor with Graves disease.

With respect to this clonotype: A single base is all that separates this from a far larger clone, so a read error is likely. V usage is TRBV11-2 and J usage is TRBJ2-1; possibly TRBD1 for D (5 bases). This CDR3 spans 16 amino acids. From germline, CDR1 is SGHAT and CDR2 FQNNGV. CDR3 nucleotides: TGTGCCAGCAGCTTAAGACAGAAGGGGAATAGCAATGAGCAGCTCTTC. Translation: CASSLRQKGNSNEQLF.

This clonotype turned up a few times. CDR3 sequence: CASSHRLADTHEQYF. For the CDR3, the DNA is TGTGCCAGCAGCCACCGTCTCGCAGACACCCACGAGCAGTACTTC. V gene TRBV7-9 combines with J gene TRBJ2-7; no definite D call. This CDR3 comprises 15 residues. Germline V gene sequence: CDR1 SEHNR, CDR2 FQNEAQ (reference sequence). V was pared by 5 bases and J by 5 bases, with 19 bases between.

V and J are TRBV3-1 and TRBJ1-2; D ambiguous. Germline CDR1 and CDR2: LGHDT and YNNKEL (reference sequence). The CDR3 sequence is 13 residues long. Trimming cost V 1 base and J 8 bases, with 11 bases left between them. This chain's CDR3 is CASSQGPSRGYTF. The CDR3 bases are TGTGCCAGCAGCCAAGGACCTTCGAGGGGCTACACCTTC.

This clonotype was observed at least ten times. V usage is TRBV2 and J usage is TRBJ2-7; TRBD1 matches at 7 bases. V was clipped by 8 bases and J by 7 bases; unmatched bases: 8. The CDR3 is made up of 12 amino acids. The V gene's germline CDR1 is SNHLY and CDR2 FYNNEI. CDR3 sequence reads: CASLTGITEQYF. CDR3 coding DNA: TGTGCCAGCCTGACAGGGATCACGGAGCAGTACTTC.

This clonotype was seen repeatedly, ten times or more. In DNA, the CDR3 is TGTGCCAGCAGAGAGACAGGGTTCTCTGGGGCCAACGTCCTGACTTTC. This sequence encodes CASRETGFSGANVLTF. The chain recombines TRBV6-1 with TRBJ2-6, with TRBD1 matching over 7 bases. This CDR3 comprises 16 residues. The germline V gene has CDR1 MNHNS and CDR2 SASEGT. V gave up 6 bases and J gave up 0 bases; unmatched junction bases: 5.

The chain couples TRBV6-5 to TRBJ2-6, with 12 bases identical to TRBD2. Germline values: CDR1 MNHEY, CDR2 SVGAGI. The CDR3 consists of 20 residues. Unmatched junction bases numbered 6, after V lost 0 bases and J lost 0 bases. CDR3 region: CASSYSTSGGTFSGANVLTF. The CDR3 DNA is TGTGCCAGCAGTTACTCGACTAGCGGGGGCACCTTCTCTGGGGCCAACGTCCTGACTTTC.

This clonotype was seen repeatedly, ten times or more. The chain links TRBV20-1 to TRBJ1-2; 12 bases are shared with TRBD1. The CDR3 consists of 15 residues. CDR1 is DFQATT and CDR2 is SNEGSKA in the germline V gene (reference sequence). The ends lost 6 bases at V and 4 bases at J; junction bases unmatched: 9. CDR3 amino acids: CSAPGQGAVAYGYTF. The CDR3 DNA reads TGCAGTGCCCCGGGACAGGGGGCCGTGGCCTATGGCTACACCTTC.

This chain joins TRBV9 and TRBJ1-5; TRBD1 might be the D (5 bases). The ends were cut back, 2 bases at V and 5 bases at J, with 8 bases in the middle. The CDR3 sequence is 13 residues long. Germline-derived CDR1 and CDR2 are SGDLS and YYNGEE. The CDR3 nucleotides are TGTGCCAGCAGCGTCAGGGACCATCAGCCCCAGCATTTT. The encoded protein is CASSVRDHQPQHF.

This chain joins TRBV10-3 and TRBJ2-7, with D possibly being TRBD2 (6 bases). CDR1 and CDR2 from the germline V gene are ENHRY and SYGVKD. This CDR3 comprises 16 residues. V lost 6 bases and J lost 2, with 20 bases in between. CDR3 sequence: CAISGSTVGLAYEQYF. CDR3 bases: TGTGCCATCAGCGGCTCGACTGTGGGACTGGCCTACGAGCAGTACTTC.

This clonotype was seen many times. The genes are TRBV5-1 and TRBJ1-1; 8 positions match TRBD1. The germline V gene has CDR1 SGHRS and CDR2 YFSETQ. Unmatched junction bases numbered 3, after V lost 3 bases and J lost 8 bases. The CDR3 length is 12 residues. Here the CDR3 reads CASSSTGVEAFF. In DNA form, the CDR3 reads TGCGCCAGCAGCTCGACAGGGGTCGAAGCTTTCTTT.

The sample holds a few counts of this clonotype. The genes are TRBV7-3 and TRBJ1-1, with TRBD1 as a possible D gene (5 bases). V was cut by 2 bases and J by 7 bases, with 11 bases left in between. The length of the CDR3 is 13 residues. Germline V CDR1 and CDR2: SGHTA, FQGTGA. CDR3 coding DNA: TGTGCCAGCAGCTTAGTTGAGGGGAATGAAGCTTTCTTT. Translated, it gives CASSLVEGNEAFF.

This clonotype was recorded at least ten times. The V call is TRBV28, the J call TRBJ2-5, with a tentative D call TRBD2 (6 bases). Germline V gene sequence: CDR1 MDHEN, CDR2 SYDVKM. Between the trimmed V and J ends, which lost 10 bases and 2 bases, there was a span of 17 bases. The CDR3 has 14 residues. CDR3 nucleotides: TGTGCCACTGCCGCGGAGGGCCTTCAAGAGACCCAGTACTTC. Its protein product is CATAAEGLQETQYF.

This clonotype was counted only a few times. This chain joins TRBV7-9 and TRBJ2-1; 10 nucleotides line up with TRBD2. CDR1 and CDR2 (germline): SEHNR, FQNEAQ (reference sequence). This CDR3 is 18 amino acids long. J gave up 3 bases and V 1 base, and 9 bases lay outside the gene matches. As DNA, the CDR3 is TGTGCCAGCAGCTTAGTGTATCGGCTAGCGGGAGTCTACAATGAGCAGTTCTTC. Amino acid sequence: CASSLVYRLAGVYNEQFF.

The chain joins TRBV5-1 to TRBJ1-5, with TRBD1 identical over 9 bases. The CDR3 loop spans 15 amino acids. With V trimmed by 4 bases and J by 5 bases, 7 bases remained unmatched. CDR1 is SGHRS and CDR2 is YFSETQ in the germline V gene. DNA for the CDR3: TGCGCCAGCAGCACCGGGACAGGGAGTGATCAGCCCCAGCATTTT. This codes for CASSTGTGSDQPQHF.